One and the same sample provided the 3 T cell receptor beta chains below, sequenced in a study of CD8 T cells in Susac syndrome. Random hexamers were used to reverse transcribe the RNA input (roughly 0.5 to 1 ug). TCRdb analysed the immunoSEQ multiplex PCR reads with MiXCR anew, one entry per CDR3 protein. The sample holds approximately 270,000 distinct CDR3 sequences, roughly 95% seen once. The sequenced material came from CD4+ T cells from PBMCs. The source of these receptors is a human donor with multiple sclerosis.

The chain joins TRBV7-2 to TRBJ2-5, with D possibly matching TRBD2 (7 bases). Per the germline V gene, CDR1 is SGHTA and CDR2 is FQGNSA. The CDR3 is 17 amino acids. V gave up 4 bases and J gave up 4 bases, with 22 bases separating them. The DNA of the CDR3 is TGTGCCAGCAGCTCCCGATTTGGGGGGGGGCAGGTAGAGACCCAGTACTTC. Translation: CASSSRFGGGQVETQYF.

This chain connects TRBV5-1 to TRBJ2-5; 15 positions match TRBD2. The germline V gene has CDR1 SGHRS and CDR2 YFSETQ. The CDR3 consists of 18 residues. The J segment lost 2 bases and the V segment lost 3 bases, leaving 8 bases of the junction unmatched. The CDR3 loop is CASSYPTGTSGRQETQYF. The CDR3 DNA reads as TGCGCCAGCAGCTACCCTACCGGGACTAGCGGGAGGCAAGAGACCCAGTACTTC.

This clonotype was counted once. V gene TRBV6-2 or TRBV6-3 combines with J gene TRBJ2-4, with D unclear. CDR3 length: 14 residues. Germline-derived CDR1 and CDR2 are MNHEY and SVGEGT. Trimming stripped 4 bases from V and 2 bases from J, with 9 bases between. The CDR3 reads CASSSEGTKNIQYF. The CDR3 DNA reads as TGTGCCAGCAGTTCTGAAGGTACCAAAAACATTCAGTACTTC.